The present T cell receptor (beta chain) was sequenced within a study of control samples from healthy donors and cancer patients. This clone was recorded once. Germline CDR1 reads LNHNV; CDR2 reads YYDKDF (reference sequence). The CDR3 loop spans 18 amino acids. The V gene end was trimmed by 0 bases and the J gene end by 2 bases; junction bases not matched to a gene: 10. Profiling relied on immunoSEQ multiplex PCR, and the TCRdb table lists in-frame clones only, not all of them. The table has 160,000 or so clones, roughly 94% seen once. The sample consisted of blood. The chain joins TRBV15 to TRBJ2-7; TRBD2 aligns across 10 bases. The clonotype comes from a woman aged 40 to 50 in good health. The CDR3 DNA follows: TGTGCCACCAGCAGAGATCTTAGCGGGAGGTTCAGGACCTACGAGCAGTACTTC. Residues: CATSRDLSGRFRTYEQYF.